This T cell receptor (beta chain) derives from a study of blood T cell repertoires in COVID-19. Study-level background: Sources were T cells, B-cell-depleted T cells, or PBMCs; the material itself was cDNA or gDNA.

Profiled with immunoSEQ multiplex PCR; TCRdb holds only in-frame clones, not every one. The data show 52,000 or so clones, roughly 90% seen once. Germline CDR1 LGHNA, CDR2 YSLEER. CDR3 length: 16 amino acids. V shed 0 bases and J 6 bases; nucleotides not matched to a gene: 5. This rearrangement joins TRBV4-3 to TRBJ2-4; TRBD1 aligns across 10 bases. The clonotype originates from a woman of 80 years or more with acute or convalescent COVID-19. Sequenced material: peripheral blood. The CDR3 loop reads CASSQDPGQGLNIQYF. The CDR3 DNA is TGCGCCAGCAGCCAAGACCCGGGACAGGGGTTAAACATTCAGTACTTC.